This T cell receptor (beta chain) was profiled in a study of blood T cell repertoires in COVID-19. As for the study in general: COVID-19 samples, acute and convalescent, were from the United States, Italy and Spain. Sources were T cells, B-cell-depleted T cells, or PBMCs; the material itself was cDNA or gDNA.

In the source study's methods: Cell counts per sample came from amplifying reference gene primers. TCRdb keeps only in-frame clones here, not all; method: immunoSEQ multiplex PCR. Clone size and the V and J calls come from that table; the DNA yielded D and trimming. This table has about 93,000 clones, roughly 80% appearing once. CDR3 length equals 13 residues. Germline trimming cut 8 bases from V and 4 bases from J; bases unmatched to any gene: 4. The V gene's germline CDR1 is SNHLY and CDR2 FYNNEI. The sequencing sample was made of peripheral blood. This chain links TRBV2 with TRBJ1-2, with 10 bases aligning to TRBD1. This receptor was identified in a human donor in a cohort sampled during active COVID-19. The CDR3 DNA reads TGTGCCAGCTGGACAGGGGGTAGCTATGGCTACACCTTC. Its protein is CASWTGGSYGYTF.